This entry describes one TCR beta chain. Antigen specificity is unknown. With 60 Vbeta and 13 Jbeta primers, the PCR was carried out. Libraries were prepared by immunoSEQ multiplex PCR; TCRdb keeps only in-frame clonotypes and omits some of them. The data show 150,000 to 200,000 clones, roughly four fifths seen once. The data are from a study of cytomegalovirus exposure and HLA in healthy donors. The J segment lost 3 bases and the V segment lost 1 base, leaving 5 bases of the junction unmatched. The CDR3 covers 15 residues. Germline V gene data show CDR1 as LGHNT and CDR2 as FRNRAP. Study-level results: The classifier, whose performance was assessed in both the original and validation cohorts, reportedly diagnosed cytomegalovirus status with high specificity and sensitivity. In a later analysis, several top co-occurrence clusters appeared linked to parvovirus B19, influenza, CMV and Epstein-Barr virus. Rare sequences made up most TCRs, while some public TCRs were found in many donors. It was in a later analysis that TCR association rates were seen to vary by HLA locus, highest for DRB1 and lowest for HLA-C.

The chain recombines TRBV12-5 with TRBJ2-7, with 8 positions matching TRBD1. Sequenced input: PBMCs. The source of this sequence is a man in his fifties in good health and CMV-seropositive. The CDR3 here is CASGLGTGLGYEQYF. CDR3 coding DNA: TGTGCTAGTGGTTTGGGGACAGGGCTCGGCTACGAGCAGTACTTC.